The T cell receptor beta chain under discussion was sequenced for a study of blood T cell repertoires in COVID-19. V dropped 2 bases and J dropped 0 bases, with 14 bases sitting between them. This CDR3 is 17 amino acids long. Germline V lookup: CDR1 LGHNT, CDR2 FRNRAP. Assay used: immunoSEQ multiplex PCR; TCRdb lists only in-frame clones, some missing. The sample includes 130,000 to 150,000 clones, approximately 85% of them seen just once. Sequenced sample: peripheral blood. The rearrangement uses TRBV12-5 and TRBJ1-3; D possibly corresponds to TRBD1 (5 bases). The sequence derives from a woman aged 55-70 years with COVID-19, enrolled during active disease. CDR3 amino acids: CASGLSPTVSSGNTIYF. CDR3 DNA: TGTGCTAGTGGTTTGTCACCGACAGTCTCCTCTGGAAACACCATATATTTT.